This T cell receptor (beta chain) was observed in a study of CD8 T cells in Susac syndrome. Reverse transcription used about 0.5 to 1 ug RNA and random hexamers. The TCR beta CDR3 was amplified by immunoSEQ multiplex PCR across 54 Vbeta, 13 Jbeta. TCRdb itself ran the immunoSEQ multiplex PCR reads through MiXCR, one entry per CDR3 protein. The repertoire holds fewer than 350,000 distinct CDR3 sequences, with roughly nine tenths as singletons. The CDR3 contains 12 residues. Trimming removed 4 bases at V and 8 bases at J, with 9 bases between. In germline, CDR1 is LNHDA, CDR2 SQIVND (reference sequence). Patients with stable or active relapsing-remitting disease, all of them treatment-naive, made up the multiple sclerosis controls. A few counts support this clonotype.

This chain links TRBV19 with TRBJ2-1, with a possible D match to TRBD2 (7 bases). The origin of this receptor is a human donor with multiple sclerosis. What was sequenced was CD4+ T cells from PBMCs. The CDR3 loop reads CASSRGGYEQFF. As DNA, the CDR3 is TGTGCCAGTAGTAGGGGGGGCTATGAGCAGTTCTTC. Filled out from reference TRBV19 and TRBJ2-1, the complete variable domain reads DGGITQSPKYLFRKEGQNVTLSCEQNLNHDAMYWYRQDPGQGLRLIYYSQIVNDFQKGDIAEGYSVSREKKESFPLTVTSAQKNPTAFYLCASSRGGYEQFFGPGTRLTVL.